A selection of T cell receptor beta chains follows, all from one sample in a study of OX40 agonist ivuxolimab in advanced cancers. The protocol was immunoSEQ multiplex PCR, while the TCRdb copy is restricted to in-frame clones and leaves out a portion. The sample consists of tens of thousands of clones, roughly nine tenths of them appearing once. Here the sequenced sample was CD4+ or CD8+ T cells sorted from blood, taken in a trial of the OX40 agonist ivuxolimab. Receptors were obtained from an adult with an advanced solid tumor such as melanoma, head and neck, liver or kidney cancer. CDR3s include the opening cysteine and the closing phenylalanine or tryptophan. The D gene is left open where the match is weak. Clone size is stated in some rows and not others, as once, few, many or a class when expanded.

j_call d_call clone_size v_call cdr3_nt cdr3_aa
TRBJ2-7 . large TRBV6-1 TGTGCCAGCAGTGAACCCCATTTGGGATCCTACGAGCAGTACTTC CASSEPHLGSYEQYF
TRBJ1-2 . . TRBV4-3 TGCGCCAGCAGCCCCCCAGGGGTCCCAGCTAACTATGGCTACACCTTC CASSPPGVPANYGYTF
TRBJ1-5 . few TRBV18 TGTGCCAGCTCACCGACGGAATACTATAGCAATCAGCCCCAGCATTTT CASSPTEYYSNQPQHF
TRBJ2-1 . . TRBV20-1 TGCAGTGTGCGGACCTACAATGAGCAGTTCTTC CSVRTYNEQFF
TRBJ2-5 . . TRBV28 TGTGCCAGCAGTTTGGGCAGGGCAGAGACCCAGTACTTC CASSLGRAETQYF
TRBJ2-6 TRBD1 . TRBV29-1 TGCAGCGTGGGACAGGGGGGTCTGGCCAACGTCCTGACTTTC CSVGQGGLANVLTF
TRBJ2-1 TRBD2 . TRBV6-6 TGTGCCAGCCAATGGACTAGGAGCTCCTACAATGAGCAGTTCTTC CASQWTRSSYNEQFF
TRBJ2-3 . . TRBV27 TGTGCCAGCAATACCCGGGGAAGCCCGGATACGCAGTATTTT CASNTRGSPDTQYF
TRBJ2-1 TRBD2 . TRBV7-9 TGTGCCTTTGTCCTAGCGGACCGCTACAATGAGCAGTTCTTC CAFVLADRYNEQFF
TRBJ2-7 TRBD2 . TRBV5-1 TGCGCCAGCAGCTTGGGGGGACTAGAGGTCTCCTACGAGCAGTACTTC CASSLGGLEVSYEQYF
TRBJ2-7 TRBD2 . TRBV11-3 TGTGCCAGCAGCTTATCACCCCGGCTAGCGGGGAGCGAGCAGTACTTC CASSLSPRLAGSEQYF
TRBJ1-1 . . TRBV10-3 TGTGCCATCAGCGACCTCCTCGGGACGCACACTGAAGCTTTCTTT CAISDLLGTHTEAFF
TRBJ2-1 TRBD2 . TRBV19 TGTGCCAGCGCTAGCGGAACCTACAATGAGCAGTTCTTC CASASGTYNEQFF
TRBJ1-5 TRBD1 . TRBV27 TGTGCCAGCACCTGGACAGGGGGGAGCGGACCCCAGCATTTT CASTWTGGSGPQHF
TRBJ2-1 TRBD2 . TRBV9 TGTGCCAGCAGTGGGTCTAGCGGGGATTACAATGAGCAGTTCTTC CASSGSSGDYNEQFF
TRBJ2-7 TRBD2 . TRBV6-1 TGTGCCAGCAGTGAGAGACTAGCGGGAGCTTACGAGCAGTACTTC CASSERLAGAYEQYF
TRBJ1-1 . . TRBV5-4 TGTGCCAGCAGCTTTGAAGGGAACACTGAAGCTTTCTTT CASSFEGNTEAFF
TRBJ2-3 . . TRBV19 TGTGCCAGTAGTATACTCATACAGGGAGGGGACACAGATACGCAGTATTTT CASSILIQGGDTDTQYF
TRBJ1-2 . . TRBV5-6 TGTGCCAGCAGCTTGGCGGCCAGCTTTTATAACTATGGCTACACCTTC CASSLAASFYNYGYTF
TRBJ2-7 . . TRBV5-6 TGTGCCAGCAGCTTGGGCCCCAGGAACGAGCAGTACTTC CASSLGPRNEQYF
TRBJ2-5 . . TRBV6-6 TGTGCCAGCCAAGCTGGCCCCACCAACCAAGAGACCCAGTACTTC CASQAGPTNQETQYF
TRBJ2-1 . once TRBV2 TGTGCCAGCAGTGAAGGGACGCCTGCTGGTGAGCAGTTCTTC CASSEGTPAGEQFF
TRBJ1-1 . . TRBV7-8 TGTGCCAGCAGTAGGGGTATGAATGAAGCTTTCTTT CASSRGMNEAFF
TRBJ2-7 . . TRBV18 TGTGCCAGCTCACCTAGTAAGTGGGGTAGCTCCTACGAGCAGTACTTC CASSPSKWGSSYEQYF
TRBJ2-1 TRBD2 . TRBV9 TGTGCCAGCAGCCCGCGACTAGCGGGATTGTACAATGAGCAGTTCTTC CASSPRLAGLYNEQFF
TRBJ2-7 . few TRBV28 TGTGCCAGCAGTCCGTCCTTGGAGCAGTACTTC CASSPSLEQYF
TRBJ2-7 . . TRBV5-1 TGCGCCAGCAGCTTTTTTCGGGACTCGAGCTCCTACGAGCAGTACTTC CASSFFRDSSSYEQYF
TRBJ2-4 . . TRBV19 TGTGCCAGTAGTATAGCTGGGGGAGCCAAAAACATTCAGTACTTC CASSIAGGAKNIQYF
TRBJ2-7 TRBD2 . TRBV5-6 TGTGCCAGCAGCTTACTGGAGACTAGCGTCTACGAGCAGTACTTC CASSLLETSVYEQYF
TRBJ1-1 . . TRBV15 TGTGCCACCAGCAGAGACACACAGAACACTGAAGCTTTCTTT CATSRDTQNTEAFF
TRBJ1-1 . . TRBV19 TGTGCCAGTAGTGTCTCGGGCCTGCGGGCCTCTGAAGCTTTCTTT CASSVSGLRASEAFF
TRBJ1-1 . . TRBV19 TGTGCCAGTAGAACCGTACTACCGACAGACCTAAGTCTTTCCCGGGGGACTGAAGCTTTCTTT CASRTVLPTDLSLSRGTEAFF
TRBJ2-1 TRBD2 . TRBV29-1 TGCAGCACCCTTGGTGGGAGGGAAGTGAATGAGCAGTTCTTC CSTLGGREVNEQFF